Sequencing of this TCR beta chain was carried out in a study of CD8+ T cells in alopecia areata. Cell sorting was applied to PBMCs, and CD4+ and CD8+ T cells were collected. This clone has a handful of counts. No antigen is known for it. Following extraction, RNA underwent reverse transcription to cDNA, which served as the sequencing template. Libraries were prepared by immunoSEQ multiplex PCR; TCRdb keeps only in-frame clonotypes and omits some of them. The sample consists of under 250,000 clones, around 50% of them appearing once. Regarding the study as a whole: Greater clonality was observed in lesional scalp samples, especially alopecia totalis/universalis, versus normal scalp.

The sample consisted of CD8+ T cells sorted from blood. This TCR was sampled from a human donor in good health.

The CDR3 spells CASSGGASSGNTIYF. CDR3 DNA sequence: TGTGCCAGCAGCGGGGGAGCCAGCTCTGGAAACACCATATATTTT. The rearrangement joins TRBV9 to TRBJ1-3, with no clear D. V was trimmed by 3 bases and J by 0 bases, leaving 10 bases between them. The CDR3 length is 15 residues. Germline CDR1 and CDR2: SGDLS and YYNGEE.